The clone carrying this TCR beta chain has at least ten counts. TCRdb reprocessed the 5' RACE reads via MiXCR and lists one record per CDR3 protein. The top ten clones hold around 8.8% of a sample with thousands of distinct CDR3 sequences, about 5% of them seen once. This sample was included in a study of early T cells in non-severe SARS-CoV-2 infection. Looked up from germline, CDR1 is SQVTM and CDR2 is ANQGSEA. The CDR3 has 13 residues. The V gene lost 6 bases and the J gene lost 2 bases, with 13 bases spanning the gap. The receptor comes from an adult who was a healthcare worker with PCR-confirmed SARS-CoV-2 infection or an uninfected control (not recorded which). The V and J genes are TRBV29-1 and TRBJ1-1; D not certain. Sequencing input: whole blood. DNA of the CDR3: TGCAGCGTCAACCCCGGTTACAACACTGAAGCTTTCTTT. This gives the protein CSVNPGYNTEAFF.